The 20 T cell receptor beta chains presented below share a single source sample, sequenced in a study of shared clonotypes between healthy human individuals. Generated by immunoSEQ multiplex PCR, the TCRdb table keeps only in-frame clones and is missing some. This table holds more than 1.2 million clones, less than 99% found once. Sequenced input: naive CD4+ T cells sorted from blood. As to subset: CD45RA+ positively selected. The receptors were gathered from a man aged 25-45 years in good health.

The chain links TRBV4-3 to TRBJ2-1; D is ambiguous. Trimming cost V 4 bases and J 8 bases, with 12 bases left between them. CDR3 length: 13 amino acids. Germline loops: CDR1 LGHNA, CDR2 YSLEER. CDR3 DNA sequence: TGCGCCAGCAGCCCTCAGCCGGATGATGAGCAGTTCTTC. It yields the protein CASSPQPDDEQFF.

This clone was picked up one time. This rearrangement joins TRBV5-1 to TRBJ1-2; 8 bases match TRBD1. The CDR3 extends over 14 amino acids. With 3 bases clipped from V and 3 bases from J, the junction kept 4 bases outside the gene matches. Per germline, CDR1 SGHRS and CDR2 YFSETQ. The CDR3 sequence: CASSSDRADYGYTF. The CDR3 DNA is TGCGCCAGCAGCTCGGACAGGGCGGACTATGGCTACACCTTC.

The genes are TRBV25-1 and TRBJ2-1; 8 bases map to TRBD2. J lost 10 bases, V lost 4 bases, and 12 bases had no gene match. The CDR3 spans 15 residues. Germline values: CDR1 MGHDK, CDR2 SYGVNS. CDR3 in amino acids: CASSGGGGLVMEQFF. The CDR3 coding sequence is TGTGCCAGCAGTGGAGGTGGGGGACTAGTGATGGAGCAGTTCTTC.

The CDR3 coding sequence is TGTGCCAGCAGCTCGTCTAGCGTTGGCTACACCTTC. Translating it yields CASSSSSVGYTF. This sequence joins TRBV5-5 and TRBJ1-2; D uncertain. The germline gives CDR1 SGHKS, CDR2 YYEKEE (reference sequence). The V and J ends lost 3 bases and 7 bases respectively, with 10 bases between them. CDR3 size: 12 residues.

The chain employs TRBV2 and TRBJ2-7; TRBD2 might be the D (6 bases). Germline loops: CDR1 SNHLY, CDR2 FYNNEI. V shed 7 bases and J shed 6 bases, with 10 bases lying between them. The length of the CDR3 is 11 residues. The chain's CDR3 is CASTGESEQYF. The CDR3 DNA sequence: TGTGCCAGCACGGGGGAGAGCGAGCAGTACTTC.

In DNA form, the CDR3 reads TGTGCCAGCAGTTACTCGCTGCTAGGTGCATACATTCAGTACTTC. Amino acids: CASSYSLLGAYIQYF. The chain has TRBV6-5 and TRBJ2-4; D gene unclear. V was cut by 0 bases and J by 8 bases, with 14 bases left in between. The CDR3 has 15 amino acids. Germline CDR1 and CDR2: MNHEY and SVGAGI.

The rearrangement joins TRBV5-4 to TRBJ2-6, with D perhaps matching TRBD1 (6 bases). The CDR3 runs to 15 residues. The germline V and J ends were trimmed by 0 bases and 4 bases, with 8 bases remaining between them. Germline CDR1 SGHNT, CDR2 YYREEE (reference sequence). CDR3: CASSLVGAGANVLTF. CDR3 coding DNA: TGTGCCAGCAGCTTGGTGGGGGCAGGGGCCAACGTCCTGACTTTC.

The J gene is TRBJ2-2, the V gene TRBV27, with TRBD2 matching over 14 bases. Trimming removed 5 bases from V and 1 base from J; junction bases left unmatched: 9. This CDR3 comprises 19 residues. The germline V gene encodes CDR1 MNHEY and CDR2 SMNVEV (reference sequence). CDR3 sequence reads: CASSLLPGLAGGNTGELFF. The CDR3 region has the DNA TGTGCCAGCAGTCTCCTCCCCGGACTAGCGGGAGGGAACACCGGGGAGCTGTTTTTT.

This clone came up once. DNA of the CDR3: TGTGCCAGCAGCTTGGCCTTGGGCCATGAGCAGTTCTTC. This encodes CASSLALGHEQFF. The chain is built from TRBV5-4 and TRBJ2-1; D is ambiguous. V was pared by 0 bases and J by 8 bases, with 9 bases between. The germline V gene has CDR1 SGHNT and CDR2 YYREEE (reference sequence). The CDR3 consists of 13 residues.

This chain uses TRBV5-1 with TRBJ2-1; 7 bases map to TRBD1. From germline, CDR1 is SGHRS and CDR2 YFSETQ. This CDR3 is 15 amino acids long. V gave up 1 base and J gave up 7 bases; unmatched junction bases: 8. The CDR3 loop is CASSLTGQEKNEQFF. In DNA form, the CDR3 reads TGCGCCAGCAGCTTGACCGGACAGGAGAAGAATGAGCAGTTCTTC.

The chain combines TRBV5-4 with TRBJ2-2; the D is unclear. From germline, CDR1 is SGHNT and CDR2 YYREEE (reference sequence). The CDR3 contains 16 residues. Trimming left V 0 bases short and J 1 base short, with 10 bases between. The CDR3 reads CASSLVHAENTGELFF. The CDR3, as DNA: TGTGCCAGCAGCTTGGTCCACGCTGAGAACACCGGGGAGCTGTTTTTT.

CDR3 loop: CASSLESQETQYF. CDR3 nucleotides: TGTGCCAGCAGCTTGGAGTCCCAAGAGACCCAGTACTTC. This chain connects TRBV5-4 to TRBJ2-5; D remains unclear. Per germline, CDR1 SGHNT and CDR2 YYREEE (reference sequence). Trimming removed 0 bases from V and 1 base from J, with 4 bases in between. The CDR3 loop spans 13 amino acids. Full variable domain (remainder filled in from reference TRBV5-4 and TRBJ2-5): ETGVTQSPTHLIKTRGQQVTLRCSSQSGHNTVSWYQQALGQGPQFIFQYYREEENGRGNFPPRFSGLQFPNYSSELNVNALELDDSALYLCASSLESQETQYFGPGTRLLVL.

CDR3 DNA sequence: TGCGCCAGCAGCTTGGTTGCTAGCGGGATGTACGAGCAGTACTTC. As protein: CASSLVASGMYEQYF. This chain links TRBV5-1 with TRBJ2-7; 9 bases match TRBD2. The trim removed 0 bases at V and 4 bases at J, leaving 5 bases unmatched. The CDR3 is 15 residues long. CDR1 is SGHRS, CDR2 YFSETQ, per germline.

This chain uses TRBV25-1 with TRBJ2-1, with 9 positions matching TRBD2. This CDR3 is built from 15 residues. Unmatched junction bases numbered 11, after V lost 7 bases and J lost 7 bases. CDR1 and CDR2 (germline): MGHDK, SYGVNS. The CDR3 loop is CASTPSGTRRNEQFF. The DNA of the CDR3 is TGTGCCAGCACCCCTAGCGGGACCCGCCGTAATGAGCAGTTCTTC. Filled out from reference TRBV25-1 and TRBJ2-1, the complete variable domain reads EADIYQTPRYLVIGTGKKITLECSQTMGHDKMYWYQQDPGMELHLIHYSYGVNSTEKGDLSSESTVSRIRTEHFPLTLESARPSHTSQYLCASTPSGTRRNEQFFGPGTRLTVL.

The chain links TRBV9 to TRBJ1-1; tentatively, D is TRBD1 (5 bases). Germline CDR1 SGDLS, CDR2 YYNGEE. Trimming shortened V by 0 bases and J by 0 bases, and 9 bases separated the two germline ends. The CDR3 totals 15 residues. The CDR3 loop is CASSVAGEMNTEAFF. Written as DNA, the CDR3 is TGTGCCAGCAGCGTAGCGGGGGAAATGAACACTGAAGCTTTCTTT.

The chain employs TRBV2 and TRBJ2-3, with D hard to call. This CDR3 contains 13 residues. V dropped 4 bases and J dropped 0 bases, with 5 bases sitting between them. Germline assignment: CDR1 SNHLY and CDR2 FYNNEI. For the CDR3, the DNA is TGTGCCAGCAGTGGGGCTAGCACAGATACGCAGTATTTT. As protein: CASSGASTDTQYF.

The J gene is TRBJ2-3, the V gene TRBV9, with TRBD2 identical over 13 bases. V shed 3 bases and J 0 bases; nucleotides not matched to a gene: 19. The CDR3 length is 22 residues. Germline CDR1 reads SGDLS; CDR2 reads YYNGEE. The CDR3 nucleotides read TGTGCCAGCAGCGCTGGGACTAGCGGGACACGATCCTTTCAATCTAGCACAGATACGCAGTATTTT. Translation gives CASSAGTSGTRSFQSSTDTQYF.

The chain recombines TRBV18 with TRBJ2-3, with 12 bases lining up with TRBD2. CDR1 is KGHSH and CDR2 is LQKENI in the germline V gene. The length of the CDR3 is 16 residues. With 4 bases clipped from V and 4 bases from J, the junction kept 6 bases outside the gene matches. The CDR3 spells CASSLGLAGEADTQYF. The CDR3 nucleotides are TGTGCCAGCTCACTGGGACTAGCGGGTGAGGCAGATACGCAGTATTTT.

V is TRBV6-5 and J is TRBJ2-7, with TRBD1 matching over 9 bases. There are 14 residues in the CDR3. CDR1 MNHEY and CDR2 SVGAGI come from the germline V gene. V trimming: 1 base; J trimming: 3 bases; junction bases outside the gene matches: 1. The CDR3 region is CASSYWGQGYEQYF. For the CDR3, the DNA is TGTGCCAGCAGTTACTGGGGACAGGGCTACGAGCAGTACTTC.

In its sample, this clone was seen once. The genes are TRBV7-9 and TRBJ1-2; D uncertain. Trimming stripped 1 base from V and 8 bases from J, with 8 bases between. From germline, CDR1 is SEHNR and CDR2 FQNEAQ (reference sequence). The CDR3 is 12 amino acids. The CDR3 sequence is CASSLVVSGYTF. CDR3 coding DNA: TGTGCCAGCAGCTTAGTGGTTAGCGGCTACACCTTC.